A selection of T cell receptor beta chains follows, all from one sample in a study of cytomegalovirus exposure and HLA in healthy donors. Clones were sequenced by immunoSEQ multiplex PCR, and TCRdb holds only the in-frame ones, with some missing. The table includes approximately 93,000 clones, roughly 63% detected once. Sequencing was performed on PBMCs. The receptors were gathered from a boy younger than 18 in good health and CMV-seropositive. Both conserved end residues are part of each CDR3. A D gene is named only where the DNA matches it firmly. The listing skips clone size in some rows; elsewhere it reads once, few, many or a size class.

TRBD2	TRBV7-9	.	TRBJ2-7	CASSPRGRTSGSSSYEQYF	TGTGCCAGCAGCCCACGGGGCAGGACTAGCGGCTCAAGCTCCTACGAGCAGTACTTC
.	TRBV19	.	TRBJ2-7	CASRRSGERSYEQYF	TGTGCCAGTAGGCGAAGCGGAGAGAGGTCCTACGAGCAGTACTTC
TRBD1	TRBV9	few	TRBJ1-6	CASSGTRGYNSPLHF	TGTGCCAGCAGCGGAACCAGGGGGTATAATTCACCCCTCCACTTT
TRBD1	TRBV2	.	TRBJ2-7	CASSWDRDYEQYF	TGTGCCAGCAGTTGGGACAGGGACTACGAGCAGTACTTC
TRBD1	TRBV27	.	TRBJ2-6	CASSRSGTGGWSGANVLTF	TGTGCCAGCAGCCGATCCGGGACAGGAGGATGGTCTGGGGCCAACGTCCTGACTTTC
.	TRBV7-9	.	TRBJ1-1	CASSLDRDTEAFF	TGTGCCAGCAGCTTAGACAGGGACACTGAAGCTTTCTTT
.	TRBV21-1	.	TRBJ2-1	CARAGGRNEQFF	TGTGCCCGGGCTGGCGGGCGCAATGAGCAGTTCTTC
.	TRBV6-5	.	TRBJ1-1	CASSYDRHTEAFF	TGTGCCAGCAGTTACGACAGGCACACTGAAGCTTTCTTT
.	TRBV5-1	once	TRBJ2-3	CASSFSTGNTDTQYF	TGCGCCAGCAGCTTCTCGACGGGGAACACAGATACGCAGTATTTT
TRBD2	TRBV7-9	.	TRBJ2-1	CASSLETSGSIHEQFF	TGTGCCAGCAGCTTAGAGACTAGCGGGAGCATTCATGAGCAGTTCTTC
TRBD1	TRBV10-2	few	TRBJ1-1	CASSRQGGTEAFF	TGCGCCAGCAGCAGACAGGGGGGAACTGAAGCTTTCTTT
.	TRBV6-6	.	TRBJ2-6	CASSWGDSGANVLTF	TGTGCCAGCAGCTGGGGGGACTCTGGGGCCAACGTCCTGACTTTC
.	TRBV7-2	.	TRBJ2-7	CASSLGGRGMGSYEQYF	TGTGCCAGCAGCTTAGGGGGGCGAGGGATGGGCTCCTACGAGCAGTACTTC
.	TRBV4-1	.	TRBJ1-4	CASSQGGQGPNEKLFF	TGCGCCAGCAGCCAAGGTGGGCAGGGGCCTAATGAAAAACTGTTTTTT
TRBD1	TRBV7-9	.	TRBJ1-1	CASSLAQGAKTEAFF	TGTGCCAGCAGCTTAGCGCAGGGGGCTAAAACTGAAGCTTTCTTT
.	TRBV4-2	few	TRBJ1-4	CASSQEGGSNEKLFF	TGTGCCAGCAGCCAAGAAGGAGGGTCGAATGAAAAACTGTTTTTT
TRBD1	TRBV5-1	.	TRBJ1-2	CASSLGTGGNGYTF	TGCGCCAGCAGCTTAGGGACAGGGGGCAATGGCTACACCTTC
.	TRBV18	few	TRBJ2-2	CASSPLEVGELFF	TGTGCCAGCTCACCTCTAGAGGTCGGGGAGCTGTTTTTT
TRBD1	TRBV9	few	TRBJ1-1	CASTETLTGEAFF	TGTGCCAGCACCGAAACCTTGACAGGGGAAGCTTTCTTT
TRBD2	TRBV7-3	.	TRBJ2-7	CASSAGVGDSRQYF	TGTGCCAGCAGCGCGGGGGTGGGAGACTCTAGGCAGTACTTC
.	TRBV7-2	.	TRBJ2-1	CASSFTGNRFF	TGTGCCAGCAGCTTTACAGGGAATCGGTTCTTC
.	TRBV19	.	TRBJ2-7	CASSIVGQYSYEQYF	TGTGCCAGTAGTATAGTAGGACAGTACTCCTACGAGCAGTACTTC
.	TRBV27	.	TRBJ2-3	CASSLSGSVTDTQYF	TGTGCCAGCAGTTTATCGGGGAGTGTCACAGATACGCAGTATTTT
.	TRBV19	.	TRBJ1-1	CASSLFNTEAFF	TGTGCCAGTAGTCTGTTTAACACTGAAGCTTTCTTT
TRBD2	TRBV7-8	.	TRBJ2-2	CASSLAVAGDTGELFF	TGTGCCAGCAGCTTAGCCGTAGCGGGAGACACCGGGGAGCTGTTTTTT
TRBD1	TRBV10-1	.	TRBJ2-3	CASSDQDRPGYF	TGCGCCAGCAGTGACCAGGACAGGCCCGGGTATTTT